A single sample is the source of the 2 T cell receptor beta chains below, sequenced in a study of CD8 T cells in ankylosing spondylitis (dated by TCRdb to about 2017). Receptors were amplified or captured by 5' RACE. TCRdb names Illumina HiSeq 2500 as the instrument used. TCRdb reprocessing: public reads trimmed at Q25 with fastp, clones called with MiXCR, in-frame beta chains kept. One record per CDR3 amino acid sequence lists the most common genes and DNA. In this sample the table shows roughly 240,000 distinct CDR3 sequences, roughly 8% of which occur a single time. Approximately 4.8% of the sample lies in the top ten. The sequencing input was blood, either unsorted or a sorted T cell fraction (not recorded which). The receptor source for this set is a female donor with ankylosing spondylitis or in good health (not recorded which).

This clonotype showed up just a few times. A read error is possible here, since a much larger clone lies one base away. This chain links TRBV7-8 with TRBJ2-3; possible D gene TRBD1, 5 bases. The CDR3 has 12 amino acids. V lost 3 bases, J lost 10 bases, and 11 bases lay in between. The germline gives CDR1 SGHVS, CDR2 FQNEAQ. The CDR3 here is CASSFRRGAQYF. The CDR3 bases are TGTGCCAGCAGCTTTAGAAGGGGTGCGCAGTATTTT.

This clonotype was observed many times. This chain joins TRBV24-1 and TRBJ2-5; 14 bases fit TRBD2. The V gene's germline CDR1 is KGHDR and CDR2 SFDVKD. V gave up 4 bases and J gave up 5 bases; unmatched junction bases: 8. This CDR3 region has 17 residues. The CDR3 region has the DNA TGTGCCACCAGTGACCGGGGACTAGCGGGAGTGTCGGAGACCCAGTACTTC. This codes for CATSDRGLAGVSETQYF.